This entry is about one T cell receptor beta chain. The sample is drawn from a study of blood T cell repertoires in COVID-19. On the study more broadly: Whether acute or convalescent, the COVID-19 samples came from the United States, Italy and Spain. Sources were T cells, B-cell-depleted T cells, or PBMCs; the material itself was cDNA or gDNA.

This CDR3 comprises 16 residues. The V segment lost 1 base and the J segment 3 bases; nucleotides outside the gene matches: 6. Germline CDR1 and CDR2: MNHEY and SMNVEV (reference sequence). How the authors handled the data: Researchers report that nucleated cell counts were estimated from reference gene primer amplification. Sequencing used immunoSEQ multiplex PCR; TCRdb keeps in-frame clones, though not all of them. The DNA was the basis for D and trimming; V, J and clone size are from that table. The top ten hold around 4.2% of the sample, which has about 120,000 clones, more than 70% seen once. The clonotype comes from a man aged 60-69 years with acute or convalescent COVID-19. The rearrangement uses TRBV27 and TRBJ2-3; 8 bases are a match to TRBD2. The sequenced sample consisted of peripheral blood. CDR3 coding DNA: TGTGCCAGCAGTTTATTGCGGGGGGCGGGGACAGATACGCAGTATTTT. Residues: CASSLLRGAGTDTQYF.